This TCR beta chain was documented in a study of cytomegalovirus exposure and HLA in healthy donors. Worth noting for this clone: Antigen unknown. Other DNA sequences within the sample encode an identical CDR3.

The PCR was carried out with 60 Vbeta primers and 13 Jbeta primers. Repertoires were generated with immunoSEQ multiplex PCR, while TCRdb's copy carries only in-frame clones and drops some. The sample carries about 160,000 clones, around three quarters recorded once. The CDR3 contains 13 residues. Germline loops: CDR1 LNHDA, CDR2 SQIVND (reference sequence). Between the trimmed V and J ends, which lost 4 bases and 2 bases, there was a span of 8 bases. Regarding the study as a whole: Earlier analysis looked at TCR beta V segments, and most were productive about 90% or about 30% of the time. Some highly shared sequence variants likely arose as a pipeline artifact.

This chain connects TRBV19 to TRBJ1-1; D is uncertain. Sample: PBMCs. This clonotype was sampled from a woman in her thirties or forties in good health and CMV-seronegative. This CDR3 reads CASSTQRNTEAFF. The CDR3 region has the DNA TGTGCCAGTAGTACCCAGCGCAACACTGAAGCTTTCTTT.